Sequencing of this T cell receptor (beta chain) was carried out in a study of blood T cell repertoires in COVID-19. Trimming left V 0 bases short and J 1 base short, with 16 bases between. CDR3 length equals 17 residues. The germline gives CDR1 SGDLS, CDR2 YYNGEE. Using immunoSEQ multiplex PCR, the repertoire was profiled, and TCRdb retains in-frame clones only, with some absent. The table lists over 300,000 clones, 75% to 85% of them singletons. J is TRBJ1-2 and V is TRBV9; D uncertain. The source of this sequence is a human donor in a cohort sampled during active COVID-19. What was sequenced was peripheral blood. CDR3 protein: CASSVEYTLADNYGYTF. The CDR3 coding sequence is TGTGCCAGCAGCGTAGAGTACACCTTGGCCGATAACTATGGCTACACCTTC.